This T cell receptor beta chain was sequenced during a study of T cell responses to AZD1222 COVID-19 vaccine. As for this clone: Its target is not known.

Broader study findings: Close to half of spike-specific TCRs reportedly recognize unmutated variant regions. Increases in Spike-specific TCR breadth and depth were seen after two AZD1222 doses. There were repertoire samples only from the period after the peak T cell response.

Profiling relied on immunoSEQ multiplex PCR, and the TCRdb table lists in-frame clones only, not all of them. The sample holds some 200,000 clones; 80% to 95% are singletons and the top ten take 3% to 4%. This CDR3 spans 12 amino acids. V lost 11 bases and J lost 2, with 12 bases in between. Per the germline V gene, CDR1 is SEHNR and CDR2 is FQNEAQ (reference sequence). Source: peripheral blood, taken 28 days after the second AZD1222 dose. This clonotype was obtained from an adult who received the AZD1222 COVID-19 vaccine. V and J are TRBV7-9 and TRBJ1-2, with a weak D call TRBD1 (6 bases). In DNA, the CDR3 is TGTGCCCTGGGGGGGCGGAACTATGGCTACACCTTC. Protein sequence: CALGGRNYGYTF. Full variable domain (missing parts from reference TRBV7-9 and TRBJ1-2): DTGVSQNPRHKITKRGQNVTFRCDPISEHNRLYWYRQTLGQGPEFLTYFQNEAQLEKSRLLSDRFSAERPKGSFSTLEIQRTEQGDSAMYLCALGGRNYGYTFGSGTRLTVV.